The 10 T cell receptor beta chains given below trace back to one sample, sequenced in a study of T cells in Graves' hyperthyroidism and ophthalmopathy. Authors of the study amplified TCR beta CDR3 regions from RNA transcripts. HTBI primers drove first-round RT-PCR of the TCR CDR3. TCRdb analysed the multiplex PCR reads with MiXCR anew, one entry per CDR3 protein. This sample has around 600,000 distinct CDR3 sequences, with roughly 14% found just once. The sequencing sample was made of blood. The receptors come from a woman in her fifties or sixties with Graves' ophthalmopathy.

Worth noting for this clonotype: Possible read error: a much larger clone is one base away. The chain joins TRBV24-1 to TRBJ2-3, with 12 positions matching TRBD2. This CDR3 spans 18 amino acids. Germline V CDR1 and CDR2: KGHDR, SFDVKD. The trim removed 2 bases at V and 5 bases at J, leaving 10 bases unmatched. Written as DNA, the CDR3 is TGTGCCACCAGTGATTCGGGGACTAGCGGGCTCCTCATAGATACGCAGTATTTT. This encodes CATSDSGTSGLLIDTQYF.

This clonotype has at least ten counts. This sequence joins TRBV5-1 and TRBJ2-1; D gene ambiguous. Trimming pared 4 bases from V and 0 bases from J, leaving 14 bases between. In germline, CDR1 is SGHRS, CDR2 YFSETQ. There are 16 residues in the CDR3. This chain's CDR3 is CASSVWDPSSYNEQFF. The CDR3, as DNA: TGCGCCAGCAGCGTCTGGGATCCCAGCTCCTACAATGAGCAGTTCTTC.

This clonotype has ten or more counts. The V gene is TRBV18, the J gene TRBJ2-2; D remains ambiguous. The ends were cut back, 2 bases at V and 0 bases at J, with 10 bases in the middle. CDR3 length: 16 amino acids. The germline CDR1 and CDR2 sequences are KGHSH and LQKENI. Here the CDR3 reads CASSPMFGPNTGELFF. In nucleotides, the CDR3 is TGTGCCAGCTCACCAATGTTCGGCCCGAACACCGGGGAGCTGTTTTTT.

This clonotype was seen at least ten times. For the CDR3, the DNA is TGTGCCAGCAGCGTAGTCGGGAGTGGTTACGAGCAGTACTTC. This gives the protein CASSVVGSGYEQYF. V and J are TRBV9 and TRBJ2-7; tentative D call: TRBD2 (6 bases). V gave up 0 bases and J gave up 4 bases, with 11 bases separating them. CDR1 and CDR2 (germline): SGDLS, YYNGEE. CDR3 length equals 14 residues.

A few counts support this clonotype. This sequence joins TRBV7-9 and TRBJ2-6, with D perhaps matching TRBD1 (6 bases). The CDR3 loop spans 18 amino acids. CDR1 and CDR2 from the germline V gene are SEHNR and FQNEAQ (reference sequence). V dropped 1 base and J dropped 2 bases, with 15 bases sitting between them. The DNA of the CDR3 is TGTGCCAGCAGCTTAGTCCAGGGGCCTGAAACTGGGGCCAACGTCCTGACTTTC. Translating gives CASSLVQGPETGANVLTF.

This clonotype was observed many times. The CDR3 DNA reads TGTGCCAGCAGCCCAACTCCGAGACAGGGGATCGACGAGCAGTACTTC. Protein product: CASSPTPRQGIDEQYF. The chain uses TRBV7-9 and TRBJ2-7; TRBD1 matches 8 bases. The CDR3 covers 16 residues. Germline CDR1 SEHNR, CDR2 FQNEAQ (reference sequence). V dropped 5 bases and J dropped 5; count of bases not matched to a gene: 14.

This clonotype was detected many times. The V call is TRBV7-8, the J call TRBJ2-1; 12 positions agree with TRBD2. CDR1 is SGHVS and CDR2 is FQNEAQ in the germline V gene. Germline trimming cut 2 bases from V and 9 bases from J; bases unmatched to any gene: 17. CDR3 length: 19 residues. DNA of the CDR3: TGTGCCAGCAGCTTAAAAACCATTCCGGGACTAGCGGGCGAAGGTGAGCAGTTCTTC. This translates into CASSLKTIPGLAGEGEQFF.

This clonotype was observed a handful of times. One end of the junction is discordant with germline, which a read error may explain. The CDR3 here is CASTQGGFSYEQYF. DNA for the CDR3: TGTGCCAGCACCCAAGGGGGGTTCTCCTACGAGCAGTACTTC. This chain joins TRBV3-1 and TRBJ2-7, with D perhaps given as TRBD1 or TRBD2 (6 bases each). Germline V gene data show CDR1 as LGHDT and CDR2 as YNNKEL (reference sequence). The CDR3 loop spans 14 amino acids.

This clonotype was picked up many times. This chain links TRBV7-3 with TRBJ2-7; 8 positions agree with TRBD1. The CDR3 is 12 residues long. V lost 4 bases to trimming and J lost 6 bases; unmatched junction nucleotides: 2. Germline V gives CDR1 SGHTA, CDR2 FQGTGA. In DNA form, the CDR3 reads TGTGCCAGCAGCTCCGGGACAGGCGAGCAGTACTTC. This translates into CASSSGTGEQYF.

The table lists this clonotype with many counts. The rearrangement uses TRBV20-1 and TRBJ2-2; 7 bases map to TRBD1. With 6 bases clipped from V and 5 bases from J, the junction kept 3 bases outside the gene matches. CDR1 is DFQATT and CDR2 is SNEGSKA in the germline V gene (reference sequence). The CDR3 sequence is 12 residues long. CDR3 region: CSAEQGTGELFF. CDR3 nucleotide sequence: TGCAGTGCGGAACAGGGGACCGGGGAGCTGTTTTTT.